A single sample gave rise to the 9 T cell receptor beta chains below, sequenced in a study of shared clonotypes between healthy human individuals. This table comes from immunoSEQ multiplex PCR, and its TCRdb copy is limited to in-frame clones, with some not included. The top ten hold more than 0.12% of the sample, which has roughly 2.6 million clones, 90% to 95% seen once. The sample was naive CD4+ T cells sorted from blood. As to subset: CD45RA+ positively selected. These receptor sequences come from a man aged 18 to 30 in good health.

The chain combines TRBV4-3 with TRBJ2-7; D not certain. The germline V and J ends were trimmed by 0 bases and 0 bases, with 6 bases remaining between them. Germline values: CDR1 LGHNA, CDR2 YSLEER. The CDR3 has 14 amino acids. In DNA form, the CDR3 reads TGCGCCAGCAGCCAAGATCCGAACTCCTACGAGCAGTACTTC. Translation: CASSQDPNSYEQYF.

The J gene is TRBJ2-2, the V gene TRBV7-2; TRBD1 matches at 7 bases. The CDR3 is made up of 16 amino acids. CDR1 is SGHTA, CDR2 FQGNSA, per germline. V lost 8 bases to trimming and J lost 2 bases; unmatched junction nucleotides: 11. As DNA, the CDR3 is TGTGCCAGCGGAACCAGGGGGTTGGTTAACACCGGGGAGCTGTTTTTT. Its protein is CASGTRGLVNTGELFF.

For the CDR3, the DNA is TGTGCCAGCAGCTTAATGGTCACCTCCTACGAGCAGTACTTC. Residues: CASSLMVTSYEQYF. The rearrangement links TRBV7-8 to TRBJ2-7; D not resolved. V shed 2 bases and J shed 0 bases, with 8 bases lying between them. The length of the CDR3 is 14 residues. The germline V gene has CDR1 SGHVS and CDR2 FQNEAQ.

This chain connects TRBV6-1 to TRBJ2-7; 9 bases map to TRBD1. Germline trimming cut 3 bases from V and 3 bases from J; bases unmatched to any gene: 6. CDR3 length equals 15 residues. Germline V CDR1 and CDR2: MNHNS, SASEGT. The CDR3 loop reads CASSDLGQGLYEQYF. The CDR3 DNA reads as TGTGCCAGCAGTGACTTGGGACAGGGCCTCTACGAGCAGTACTTC.

CDR3 protein: CASSPWTSGGAVSTDTQYF. In nucleotides, the CDR3 is TGTGCCAGCAGCCCATGGACTAGCGGGGGGGCCGTAAGCACAGATACGCAGTATTTT. V and J are TRBV7-9 and TRBJ2-3, with TRBD2 matching 15 bases. The CDR3 runs to 19 residues. The germline V gene encodes CDR1 SEHNR and CDR2 FQNEAQ (reference sequence). The J segment lost 0 bases and the V segment lost 5 bases, leaving 9 bases of the junction unmatched.

The rearrangement links TRBV19 to TRBJ2-7; 13 positions agree with TRBD2. J was trimmed by 3 bases and V by 3 bases; bases with no gene match: 8. CDR3 length: 17 residues. Germline V gene lookup returns CDR1 LNHDA and CDR2 SQIVND (reference sequence). The CDR3 loop is CASSIAPGTSGDYEQYF. DNA of the CDR3: TGTGCCAGTAGTATTGCACCCGGGACTAGCGGGGACTACGAGCAGTACTTC.

The V and J genes are TRBV25-1 and TRBJ1-2, with a possible D match to TRBD1 (5 bases). V gave up 7 bases and J gave up 2 bases, with 8 bases separating them. This CDR3 comprises 12 residues. Germline V gene sequence: CDR1 MGHDK, CDR2 SYGVNS. The DNA of the CDR3 is TGTGCCAGCAAGGGGCAAAACTATGGCTACACCTTC. Protein: CASKGQNYGYTF.

This chain connects TRBV7-2 to TRBJ2-1; D may be TRBD2 (6 bases). In germline, CDR1 is SGHTA, CDR2 FQGNSA. The CDR3 consists of 13 residues. The V end was cut by 6 bases, the J end by 16 bases, with 22 bases between. This chain's CDR3 is CASRTGLPSQFFF. DNA of the CDR3: TGTGCCAGCAGAACGGGACTCCCGTCTCAATTTTTCTTC.

This clone occurred once. The DNA of the CDR3 is TGTGCCAGCAGCTTAACCGGGGGTTTCTCTGGAAACACCATATATTTT. It specifies CASSLTGGFSGNTIYF. The genes are TRBV7-2 and TRBJ1-3, with D possibly matching TRBD1 (5 bases). This CDR3 region has 16 residues. Germline V gives CDR1 SGHTA, CDR2 FQGNSA. V was clipped by 2 bases and J by 0 bases, with 11 bases between them.